The 15 T cell receptor beta chains listed next were all sequenced from one sample in a study of blood T cell repertoires in COVID-19. Libraries were prepared by immunoSEQ multiplex PCR; TCRdb keeps only in-frame clonotypes and omits some of them. The sample shows about 100,000 clones, 84% of them seen only once. The sequencing sample was made of peripheral blood. Receptors originate from a man between 65 and 85 years old with active or convalescent COVID-19.

The chain has TRBV3-1 (or the pseudogene TRBV3-2) and TRBJ1-2, with 7 bases matching TRBD1. V lost 5 bases to trimming and J lost 5 bases; unmatched junction nucleotides: 2. The CDR3 extends over 12 amino acids. CDR1 is LGHDT and CDR2 is YNNKEL in the germline V gene (reference sequence). The CDR3 region is CASSLQGYGYTF. CDR3 nucleotide sequence: TGTGCCAGCAGCTTACAGGGGTATGGCTACACCTTC.

The chain is built from TRBV7-2 and TRBJ1-1; 8 bases fit TRBD1. Per germline, CDR1 SGHTA and CDR2 FQGNSA. The J segment lost 4 bases and the V segment lost 6 bases, leaving 7 bases of the junction unmatched. This CDR3 contains 14 residues. The CDR3: CASRPGGAPTEAFF. CDR3 sequence (DNA): TGTGCCAGCAGGCCAGGGGGCGCCCCCACTGAAGCTTTCTTT.

This clone was seen once. V is TRBV6-2 or TRBV6-3 and J is TRBJ2-7; D is perhaps TRBD2 (5 bases). The CDR3 spans 14 residues. Germline V gene data show CDR1 as MNHEY and CDR2 as SVGEGT. V was clipped by 3 bases and J by 1 base, with 10 bases between them. The CDR3 sequence is CASSYNTGSYEQYF. CDR3 nucleotides: TGTGCCAGCAGTTATAACACGGGATCCTACGAGCAGTACTTC.

J is TRBJ1-1 and V is TRBV10-3, with D uncertain. The germline V and J ends were trimmed by 4 bases and 1 base, with 13 bases remaining between them. Germline CDR1 is ENHRY and CDR2 is SYGVKD. The CDR3 covers 15 residues. CDR3 protein: CAISGTPGKNTEAFF. CDR3 in DNA: TGTGCCATCAGTGGTACCCCGGGAAAGAACACTGAAGCTTTCTTT.

The chain joins TRBV5-1 to TRBJ2-5, with a weak D call TRBD1 (7 bases). Deletions cut 0 bases from V and 1 base from J, with 19 bases between. The CDR3 totals 18 residues. Germline lookup yields CDR1 SGHRS and CDR2 YFSETQ. CDR3 DNA sequence: TGCGCCAGCAGCTTGGGCGGGACAGCGTCACCCACCCAAGAGACCCAGTACTTC. It is translated as CASSLGGTASPTQETQYF.

This chain links TRBV5-1 with TRBJ2-1, with 9 bases lining up with TRBD2. Germline lookup yields CDR1 SGHRS and CDR2 YFSETQ. This CDR3 is built from 16 residues. V shed 0 bases and J 4 bases; nucleotides not matched to a gene: 5. Written as DNA, the CDR3 is TGCGCCAGCAGCTTGGTAGCTAGCGGGGATTACAATGAGCAGTTCTTC. This translates into CASSLVASGDYNEQFF.

The chain recombines TRBV19 with TRBJ1-1; D is undetermined. V was trimmed by 6 bases and J by 10 bases, leaving 18 bases between them. The germline V gene encodes CDR1 LNHDA and CDR2 SQIVND (reference sequence). The CDR3 sequence is 13 residues long. CDR3 nucleotides: TGTGCCAGTAGAGGAGGGTCGGTACTTGGAGCTTTCTTT. Its translation is CASRGGSVLGAFF. Filled out from reference TRBV19 and TRBJ1-1, the complete variable domain reads DGGITQSPKYLFRKEGQNVTLSCEQNLNHDAMYWYRQDPGQGLRLIYYSQIVNDFQKGDIAEGYSVSREKKESFPLTVTSAQKNPTAFYLCASRGGSVLGAFFGQGTRLTVV.

This rearrangement joins TRBV7-3 to TRBJ2-2, with 14 bases aligning to TRBD2. V trimming: 4 bases; J trimming: 6 bases; junction bases outside the gene matches: 1. Germline CDR1 is SGHTA and CDR2 is FQGTGA. This CDR3 has 15 residues. The CDR3 spells CASSWGLAGAGELFF. In DNA form, the CDR3 reads TGTGCCAGCAGCTGGGGACTAGCGGGGGCCGGGGAGCTGTTTTTT. Full variable domain (remainder filled in from reference TRBV7-3 and TRBJ2-2): GAGVSQTPSNKVTEKGKYVELRCDPISGHTALYWYRQSLGQGPEFLIYFQGTGAADDSGLPNDRFFAVRPEGSVSTLKIQRTERGDSAVYLCASSWGLAGAGELFFGEGSRLTVL.

The gene calls are TRBV28 and TRBJ1-5, with a possible D match to TRBD1 (5 bases). The CDR3 has 14 amino acids. V lost 4 bases and J 1 base, leaving 8 bases between the germline ends. Germline CDR1 reads MDHEN; CDR2 reads SYDVKM. The CDR3 protein is CASSSGGSNQPQHF. The CDR3 DNA reads as TGTGCCAGCAGTTCCGGGGGAAGCAATCAGCCCCAGCATTTT.

The genes are TRBV7-2 and TRBJ2-2; D is unresolved. Trimming removed 1 base from V and 5 bases from J, with 5 bases in between. The CDR3 sequence is 13 residues long. Germline values: CDR1 SGHTA, CDR2 FQGNSA. The CDR3 DNA reads as TGTGCCAGCAGCTTAGGCAGAACCGGGGAGCTGTTTTTT. Protein: CASSLGRTGELFF.

This rearrangement joins TRBV29-1 to TRBJ1-1; tentative D call: TRBD1 (5 bases). Per germline, CDR1 SQVTM and CDR2 ANQGSEA. The V gene lost 6 bases and the J gene lost 0 bases, with 14 bases spanning the gap. The CDR3 runs 14 residues. In DNA, the CDR3 is TGCAGCGTCGCAAACGGACACGTGAACACTGAAGCTTTCTTT. Translating it yields CSVANGHVNTEAFF.

The chain links TRBV6-5 to TRBJ2-7; possibly TRBD2 for D (5 bases). V was clipped by 0 bases and J by 4 bases, with 7 bases between them. The CDR3 covers 13 residues. Germline V gene sequence: CDR1 MNHEY, CDR2 SVGAGI. The CDR3 DNA follows: TGTGCCAGCAGTTACTCGAGGGAGTACGAGCAGTACTTC. Its protein is CASSYSREYEQYF.

This chain links TRBV2 with TRBJ2-7, with a weak D call TRBD2 (5 bases). V lost 6 bases, J lost 0 bases, and 15 bases lay in between. The CDR3 loop spans 15 amino acids. Per germline, CDR1 SNHLY and CDR2 FYNNEI. The CDR3 spells CASRRRQESSYEQYF. CDR3 nucleotides: TGTGCCAGCAGGAGGAGGCAGGAGAGCTCCTACGAGCAGTACTTC. The whole variable domain, filled in from reference TRBV2 and TRBJ2-7, reads EPEVTQTPSHQVTQMGQEVILRCVPISNHLYFYWYRQILGQKVEFLVSFYNNEISEKSEIFDDQFSVERPDGSNFTLKIRSTKLEDSAMYFCASRRRQESSYEQYFGPGTRLTVT.

J is TRBJ2-1 and V is TRBV30; 8 nucleotides agree with TRBD2. CDR3 length equals 16 residues. The junction had 6 bases not matched to a gene; V was cut back by 2 bases and J by 0 bases. Germline loops: CDR1 GTSNPN, CDR2 SVGIG (reference sequence). For the CDR3, the DNA is TGTGCCTGGAGTAGGCGCGGGGGGACCTCCTACAATGAGCAGTTCTTC. This sequence encodes CAWSRRGGTSYNEQFF.

This clone was found once. This chain connects TRBV6-1 to TRBJ2-7; 9 nucleotides align to TRBD1. Germline-derived CDR1 and CDR2 are MNHNS and SASEGT. V was pared by 5 bases and J by 2 bases, with 4 bases of the junction left unmatched. CDR3 size: 14 residues. The DNA of the CDR3 is TGTGCCAGCAGTTGGACAGGGGAGACCTACGAGCAGTACTTC. This gives the protein CASSWTGETYEQYF.